This T cell receptor (beta chain) was recorded in a study of T cells expressing NK-cell markers. Study in general: Seropositivity for HCMV was found in seven of the eight sequenced donors, with one seronegative. Study results and limitations: In several donors, dominant clonotypes made up roughly 25-60.1% of CD3+CD56-NKG2C+ cells.

As the method of synthesis, 5'RACE template switching with UMIs yielded TCR beta cDNA. No DNA is given; TCRdb re-called the 5' RACE reads and lists each CDR3 protein once. This table holds some 450,000 distinct CDR3 sequences. In the case of this clonotype: The antigen remains undetermined.

Germline-derived CDR1 and CDR2 are SNHLY and FYNNEI. The CDR3 has 16 amino acids. The chain links TRBV2 to TRBJ1-6; TCRdb's D call, TRBD1, is unchecked because there is no DNA. This receptor was taken from a woman between 18 and 70 years old in good health. Input material: blood T cells: a sorted CD56 or NKG2C T cell subset, CD4+ or CD8+ T cells, or bulk PBMC T cells (not recorded which). The CDR3 reads CASQGQASSYNSPLHF.